Detailed here is one TCR beta chain. No antigen is known for it. This sample was included in a study of PD-1 blockade in classical Hodgkin lymphoma. Time point specified: cycle 4 day 1 (C4D1), after about 6 weeks of nivolumab. Brentuximab vedotin exposure varied among the patients, all of whom had relapsed after autologous stem cell transplantation. The table came from immunoSEQ multiplex PCR; TCRdb's copy has only in-frame clones and leaves some out. The table includes about 30,000 clones, around 80% detected once. Study-wide findings and caveats: Baseline diversity resembling that of newly diagnosed patients was seen in complete responders. According to reports, newly diagnosed patients had lower baseline TCR diversity than healthy donors, and relapsed/refractory patients had lower baseline TCR diversity still.

The origin of this receptor is a human donor with classical Hodgkin lymphoma. The sample here was peripheral blood mononuclear cells (PBMCs), taken before the fourth cycle of nivolumab.

The DNA for the CDR3 is TGCGCCAGCAGCCAAGATGCCCAGGGTCGAGATGGCTACACCTTC. As protein: CASSQDAQGRDGYTF. The V and J genes are TRBV4-1 and TRBJ1-2; maybe TRBD1 (5 bases). V lost 0 bases and J lost 6, with 14 bases in between. Germline V lookup: CDR1 MGHRA, CDR2 YSYEKL. The CDR3 spans 15 residues.